This T cell receptor beta chain was recorded in a study of siplizumab effects on memory and regulatory T cells. Germline loops: CDR1 MDHEN, CDR2 SYDVKM. Trimming pared 8 bases from V and 5 bases from J, leaving 21 bases between. This CDR3 comprises 15 residues. TCRdb keeps only in-frame clones here, not all; method: immunoSEQ multiplex PCR. The table lists 100,000 or so clones, 80% to 95% of them singletons. This sequence joins TRBV28 and TRBJ2-5; no clear D gene. This receptor was obtained from a human donor in good health. Some clones in this sample may be carry-over from other donors' samples. Sequences were obtained from CD4+ T cells sorted from blood. CDR3 nucleotide sequence: TGTGCCAGCTCCCGTCTGGCAGTCCCTCCCGAGACCCAGTACTTC. It codes for CASSRLAVPPETQYF.